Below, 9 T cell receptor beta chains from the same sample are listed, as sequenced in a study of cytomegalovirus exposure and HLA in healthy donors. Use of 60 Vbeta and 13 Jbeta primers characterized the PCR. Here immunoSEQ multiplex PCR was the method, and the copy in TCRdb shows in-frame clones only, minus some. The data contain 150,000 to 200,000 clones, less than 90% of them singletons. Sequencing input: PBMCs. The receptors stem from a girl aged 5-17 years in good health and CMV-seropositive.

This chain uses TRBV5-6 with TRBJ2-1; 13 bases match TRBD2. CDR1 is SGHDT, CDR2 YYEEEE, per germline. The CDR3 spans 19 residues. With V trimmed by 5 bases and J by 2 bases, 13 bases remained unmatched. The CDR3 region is CASSPGLAGTGGPYNEQFF. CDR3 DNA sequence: TGTGCCAGCAGTCCGGGACTAGCGGGGACTGGGGGCCCCTACAATGAGCAGTTCTTC.

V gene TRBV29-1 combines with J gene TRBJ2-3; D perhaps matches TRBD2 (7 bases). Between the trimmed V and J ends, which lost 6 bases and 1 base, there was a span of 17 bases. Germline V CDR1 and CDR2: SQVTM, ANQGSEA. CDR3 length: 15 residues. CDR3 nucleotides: TGCAGCGTCGGGGGGTGGGGGGGCGGCACAGATACGCAGTATTTT. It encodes CSVGGWGGGTDTQYF.

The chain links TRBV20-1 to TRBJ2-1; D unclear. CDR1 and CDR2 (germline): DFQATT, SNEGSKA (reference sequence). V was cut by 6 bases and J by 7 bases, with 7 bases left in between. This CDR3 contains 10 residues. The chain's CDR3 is CSAARNEQFF. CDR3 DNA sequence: TGCAGTGCAGCCAGGAATGAGCAGTTCTTC.

The CDR3 DNA reads TGTGCCAGCAGCTTGGTTGAACTGAGGAACACTGAAGCTTTCTTT. Translated: CASSLVELRNTEAFF. The genes are TRBV5-6 and TRBJ1-1; unclear D gene. Germline CDR1 SGHDT, CDR2 YYEEEE. V lost 0 bases and J 1 base, leaving 10 bases between the germline ends. This CDR3 spans 15 amino acids.

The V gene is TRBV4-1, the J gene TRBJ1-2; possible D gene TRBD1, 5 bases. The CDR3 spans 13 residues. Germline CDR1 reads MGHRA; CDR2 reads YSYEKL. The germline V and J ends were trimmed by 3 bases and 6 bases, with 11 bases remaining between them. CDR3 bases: TGCGCCAGCAGCCAGCCGGGACTGGATGGCTACACCTTC. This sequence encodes CASSQPGLDGYTF.

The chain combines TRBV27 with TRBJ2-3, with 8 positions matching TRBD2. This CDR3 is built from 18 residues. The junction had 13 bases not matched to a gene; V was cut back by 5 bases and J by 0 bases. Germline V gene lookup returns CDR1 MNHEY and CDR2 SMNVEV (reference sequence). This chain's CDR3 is CASSRHFPTSGSTDTQYF. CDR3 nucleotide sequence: TGTGCCAGCAGTCGCCACTTCCCTACTAGCGGTAGCACAGATACGCAGTATTTT.

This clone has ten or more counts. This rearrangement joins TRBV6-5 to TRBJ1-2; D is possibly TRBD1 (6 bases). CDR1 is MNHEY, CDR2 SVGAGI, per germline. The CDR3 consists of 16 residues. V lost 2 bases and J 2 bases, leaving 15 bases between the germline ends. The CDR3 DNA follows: TGTGCCAGCAGTTACCTCCGGGGGGCGACGAACTATGGCTACACCTTC. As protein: CASSYLRGATNYGYTF.

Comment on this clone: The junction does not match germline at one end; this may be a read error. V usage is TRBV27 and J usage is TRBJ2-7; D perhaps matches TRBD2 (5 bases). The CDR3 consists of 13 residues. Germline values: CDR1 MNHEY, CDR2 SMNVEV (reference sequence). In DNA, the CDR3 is TGTGCCAGCAGTTTAGGGAGCTCCTGCGAGCAGTACTTC. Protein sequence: CASSLGSSCEQYF.

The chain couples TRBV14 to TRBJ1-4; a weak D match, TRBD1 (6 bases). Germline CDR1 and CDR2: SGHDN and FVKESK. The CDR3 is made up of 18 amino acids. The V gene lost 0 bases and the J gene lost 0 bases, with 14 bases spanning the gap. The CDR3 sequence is CASSQERGGLATNEKLFF. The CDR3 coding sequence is TGTGCCAGCAGCCAAGAAAGGGGGGGGCTAGCAACTAATGAAAAACTGTTTTTT.